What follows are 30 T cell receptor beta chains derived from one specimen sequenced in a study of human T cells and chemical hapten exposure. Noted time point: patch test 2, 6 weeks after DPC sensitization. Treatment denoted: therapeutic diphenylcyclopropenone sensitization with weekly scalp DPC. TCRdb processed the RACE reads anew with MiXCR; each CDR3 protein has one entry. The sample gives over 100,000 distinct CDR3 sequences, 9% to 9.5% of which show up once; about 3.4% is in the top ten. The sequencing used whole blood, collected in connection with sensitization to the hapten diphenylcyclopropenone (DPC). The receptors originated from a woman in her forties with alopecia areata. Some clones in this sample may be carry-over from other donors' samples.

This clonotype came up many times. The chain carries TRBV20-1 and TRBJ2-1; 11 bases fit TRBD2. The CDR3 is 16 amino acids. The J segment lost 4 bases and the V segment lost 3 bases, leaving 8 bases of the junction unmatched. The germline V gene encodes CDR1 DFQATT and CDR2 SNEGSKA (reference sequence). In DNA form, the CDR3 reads TGCAGTGCTAGGCAACTAGCGGGGGACTTTTACAATGAGCAGTTCTTC. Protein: CSARQLAGDFYNEQFF.

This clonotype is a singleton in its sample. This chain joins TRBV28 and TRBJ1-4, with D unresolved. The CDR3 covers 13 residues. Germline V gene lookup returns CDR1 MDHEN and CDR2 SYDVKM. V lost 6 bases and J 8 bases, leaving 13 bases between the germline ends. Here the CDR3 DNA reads TGTGCCAGCAGGGAGGCTCCGCGAGAAAAACTGTTTTTT. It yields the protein CASREAPREKLFF.

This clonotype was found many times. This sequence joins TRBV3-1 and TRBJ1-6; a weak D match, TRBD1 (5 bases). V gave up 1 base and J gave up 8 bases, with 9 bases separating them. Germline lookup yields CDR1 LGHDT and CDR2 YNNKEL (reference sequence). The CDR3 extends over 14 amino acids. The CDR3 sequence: CASSQGGAYSPLHF. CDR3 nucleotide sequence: TGTGCCAGCAGCCAAGGAGGGGCTTATTCACCCCTCCACTTT. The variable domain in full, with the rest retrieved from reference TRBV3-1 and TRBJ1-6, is DTAVSQTPKYLVTQMGNDKSIKCEQNLGHDTMYWYKQDSKKFLKIMFSYNNKELIINETVPNRFSPKSPDKAHLNLHINSLELGDSAVYFCASSQGGAYSPLHFGNGTRLTVT.

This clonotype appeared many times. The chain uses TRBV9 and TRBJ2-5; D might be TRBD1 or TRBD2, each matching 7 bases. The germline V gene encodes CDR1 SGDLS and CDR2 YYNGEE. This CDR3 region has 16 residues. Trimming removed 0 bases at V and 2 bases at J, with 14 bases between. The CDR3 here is CASSVEGGTVQETQYF. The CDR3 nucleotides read TGTGCCAGCAGCGTAGAGGGGGGGACAGTTCAAGAGACCCAGTACTTC.

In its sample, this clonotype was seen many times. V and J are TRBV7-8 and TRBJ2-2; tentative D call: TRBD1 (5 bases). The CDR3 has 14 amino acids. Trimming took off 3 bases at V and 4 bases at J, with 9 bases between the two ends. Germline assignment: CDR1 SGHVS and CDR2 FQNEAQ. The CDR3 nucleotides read TGTGCCAGCAGCTTTCAGGGTTTCACCGGGGAGCTGTTTTTT. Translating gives CASSFQGFTGELFF.

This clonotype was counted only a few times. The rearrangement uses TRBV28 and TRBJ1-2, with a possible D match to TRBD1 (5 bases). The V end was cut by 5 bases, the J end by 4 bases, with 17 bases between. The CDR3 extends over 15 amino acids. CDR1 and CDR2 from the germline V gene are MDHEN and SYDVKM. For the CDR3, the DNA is TGTGCCAGCAGTCCTCAACATTTAGGGACCTATGGCTACACCTTC. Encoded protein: CASSPQHLGTYGYTF.

CDR3 residues: CAWSVIAGAQETQYF. The CDR3 DNA is TGTGCCTGGAGTGTGATAGCGGGGGCCCAAGAGACCCAGTACTTC. The chain is built from TRBV30 and TRBJ2-5; 9 nucleotides line up with TRBD2. Unmatched junction bases numbered 3, after V lost 0 bases and J lost 1 base. This CDR3 region has 15 residues. Germline assignment: CDR1 GTSNPN and CDR2 SVGIG (reference sequence).

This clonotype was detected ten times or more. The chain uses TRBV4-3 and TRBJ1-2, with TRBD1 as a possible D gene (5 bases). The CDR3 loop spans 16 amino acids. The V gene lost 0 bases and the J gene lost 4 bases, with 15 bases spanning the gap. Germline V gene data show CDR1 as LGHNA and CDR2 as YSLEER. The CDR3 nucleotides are TGCGCCAGCAGCCAAGAGTGGGGACGGAGGGGCTATGGCTACACCTTC. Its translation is CASSQEWGRRGYGYTF.

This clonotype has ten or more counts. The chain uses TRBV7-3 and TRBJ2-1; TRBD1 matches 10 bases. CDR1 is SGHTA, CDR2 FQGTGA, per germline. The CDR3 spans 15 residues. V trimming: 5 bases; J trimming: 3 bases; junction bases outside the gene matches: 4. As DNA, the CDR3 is TGTGCCAGCAGCCCGAGGACAGGGGGCTACAATGAGCAGTTCTTC. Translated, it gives CASSPRTGGYNEQFF.

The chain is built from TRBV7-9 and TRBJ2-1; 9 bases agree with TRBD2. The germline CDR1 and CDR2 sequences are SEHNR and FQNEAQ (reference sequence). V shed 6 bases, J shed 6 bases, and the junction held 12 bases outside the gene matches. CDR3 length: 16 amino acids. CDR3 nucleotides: TGTGCCAGCAGACCACCGGGACTAGCCTCGGCCAATGAGCAGTTCTTC. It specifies CASRPPGLASANEQFF.

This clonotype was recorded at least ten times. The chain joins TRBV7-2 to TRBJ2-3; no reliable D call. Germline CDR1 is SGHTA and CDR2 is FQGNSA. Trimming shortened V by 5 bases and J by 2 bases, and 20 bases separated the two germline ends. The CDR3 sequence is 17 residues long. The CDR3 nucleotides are TGTGCCAGCAGCCTTAGGTCCCTCGGACCGCACACAGATACGCAGTATTTT. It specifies CASSLRSLGPHTDTQYF.

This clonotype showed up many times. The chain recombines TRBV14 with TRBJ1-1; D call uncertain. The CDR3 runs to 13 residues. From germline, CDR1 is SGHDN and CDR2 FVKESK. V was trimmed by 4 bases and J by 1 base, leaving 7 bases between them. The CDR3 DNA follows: TGTGCCAGCAGCCCGAGTCCGAACACTGAAGCTTTCTTT. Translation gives CASSPSPNTEAFF.

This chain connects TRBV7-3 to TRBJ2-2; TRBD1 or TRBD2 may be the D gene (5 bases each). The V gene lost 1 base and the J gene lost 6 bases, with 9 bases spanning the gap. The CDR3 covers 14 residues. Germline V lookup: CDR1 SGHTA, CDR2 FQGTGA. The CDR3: CASSLREGPGELFF. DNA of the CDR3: TGTGCCAGCAGCTTAAGAGAGGGACCCGGGGAGCTGTTTTTT.

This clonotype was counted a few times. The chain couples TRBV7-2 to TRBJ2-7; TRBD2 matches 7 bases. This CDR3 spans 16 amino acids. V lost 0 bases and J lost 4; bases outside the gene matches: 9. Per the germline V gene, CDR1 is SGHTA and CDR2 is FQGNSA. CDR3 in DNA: TGTGCCAGCAGCTTAGCCCCGGGCAGCGGGATTTACGAGCAGTACTTC. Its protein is CASSLAPGSGIYEQYF. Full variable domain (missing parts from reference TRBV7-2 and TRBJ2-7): GAGVSQSPSNKVTEKGKDVELRCDPISGHTALYWYRQSLGQGLEFLIYFQGNSAPDKSGLPSDRFSAERTGGSVSTLTIQRTQQEDSAVYLCASSLAPGSGIYEQYFGPGTRLTVT.

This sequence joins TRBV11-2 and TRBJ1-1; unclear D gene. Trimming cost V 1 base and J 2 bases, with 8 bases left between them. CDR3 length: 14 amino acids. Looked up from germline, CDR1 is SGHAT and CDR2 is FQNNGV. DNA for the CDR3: TGTGCCAGCAGCTTAGGGGCCTCTAACACTGAAGCTTTCTTT. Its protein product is CASSLGASNTEAFF.

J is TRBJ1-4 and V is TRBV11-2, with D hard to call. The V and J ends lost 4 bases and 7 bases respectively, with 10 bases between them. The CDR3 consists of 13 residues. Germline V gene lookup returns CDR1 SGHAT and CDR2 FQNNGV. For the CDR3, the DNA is TGTGCCAGCAGCTCGGGCTGGGGTGAAAAACTGTTTTTT. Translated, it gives CASSSGWGEKLFF.

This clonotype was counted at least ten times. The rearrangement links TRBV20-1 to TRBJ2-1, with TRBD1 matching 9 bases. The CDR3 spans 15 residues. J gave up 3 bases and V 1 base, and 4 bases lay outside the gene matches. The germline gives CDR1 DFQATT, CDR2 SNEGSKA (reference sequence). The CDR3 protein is CSARVWDRVYNEQFF. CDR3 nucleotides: TGCAGTGCTAGAGTCTGGGACAGGGTCTACAATGAGCAGTTCTTC.

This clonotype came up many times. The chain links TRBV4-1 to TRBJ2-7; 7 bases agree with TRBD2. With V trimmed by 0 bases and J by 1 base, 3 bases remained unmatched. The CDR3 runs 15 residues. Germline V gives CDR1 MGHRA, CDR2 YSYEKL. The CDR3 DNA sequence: TGCGCCAGCAGCCAAGATCTAGCGGAGTCCTACGAGCAGTACTTC. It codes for CASSQDLAESYEQYF.

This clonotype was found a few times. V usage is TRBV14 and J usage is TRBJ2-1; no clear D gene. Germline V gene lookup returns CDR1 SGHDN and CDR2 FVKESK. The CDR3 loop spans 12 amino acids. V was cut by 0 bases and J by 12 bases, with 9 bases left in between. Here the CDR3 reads CASSQDRWWQFF. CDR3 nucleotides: TGTGCCAGCAGCCAAGATCGTTGGTGGCAGTTCTTC.

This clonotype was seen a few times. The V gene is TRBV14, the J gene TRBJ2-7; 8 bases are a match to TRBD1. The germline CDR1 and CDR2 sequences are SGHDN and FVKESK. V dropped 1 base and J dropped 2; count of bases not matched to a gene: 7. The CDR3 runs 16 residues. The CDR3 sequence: CASSQGFGQGPYEQYF. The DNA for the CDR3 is TGTGCCAGCAGCCAAGGGTTTGGACAGGGTCCCTACGAGCAGTACTTC. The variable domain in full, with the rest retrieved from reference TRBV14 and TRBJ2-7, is EAGVTQFPSHSVIEKGQTVTLRCDPISGHDNLYWYRRVMGKEIKFLLHFVKESKQDESGMPNNRFLAERTGGTYSTLKVQPAELEDSGVYFCASSQGFGQGPYEQYFGPGTRLTVT.

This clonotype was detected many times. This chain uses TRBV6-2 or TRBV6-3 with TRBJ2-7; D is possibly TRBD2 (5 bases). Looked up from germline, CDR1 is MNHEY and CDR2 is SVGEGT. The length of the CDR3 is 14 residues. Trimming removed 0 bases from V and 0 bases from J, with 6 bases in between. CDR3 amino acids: CASSYSSDSYEQYF. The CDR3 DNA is TGTGCCAGCAGTTACTCTAGCGACTCCTACGAGCAGTACTTC.

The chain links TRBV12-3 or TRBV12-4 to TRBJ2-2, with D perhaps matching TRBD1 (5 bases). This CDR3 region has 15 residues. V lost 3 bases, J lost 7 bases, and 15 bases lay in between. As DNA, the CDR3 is TGTGCCAGCAGTTTGGTGGGGCAGGCCCACGGGGAGCTGTTTTTT. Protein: CASSLVGQAHGELFF.

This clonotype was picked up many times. The CDR3: CASSFRGPLDNEQFF. The CDR3 bases are TGCGCCAGCAGCTTCAGGGGGCCATTAGACAATGAGCAGTTCTTC. V is TRBV5-1 and J is TRBJ2-1, with 8 bases aligning to TRBD1. J was trimmed by 5 bases and V by 2 bases; bases with no gene match: 6. CDR3 length: 15 amino acids. The germline gives CDR1 SGHRS, CDR2 YFSETQ.

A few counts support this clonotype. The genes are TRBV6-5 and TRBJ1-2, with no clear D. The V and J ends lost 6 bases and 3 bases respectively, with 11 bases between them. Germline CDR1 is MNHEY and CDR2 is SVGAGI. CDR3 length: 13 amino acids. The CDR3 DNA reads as TGTGCCAGCAGGTCTCCTTTGGACTATGGCTACACCTTC. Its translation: CASRSPLDYGYTF.

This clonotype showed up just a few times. CDR3 region: CASSLGLGTEQFF. DNA of the CDR3: TGTGCCAGCAGCTTGGGACTAGGAACTGAGCAGTTCTTC. The chain is built from TRBV11-2 and TRBJ2-1; TRBD2 agrees at 8 bases. Trimming took 3 bases from V and 9 from J; bases not matched to a gene: 4. Germline lookup yields CDR1 SGHAT and CDR2 FQNNGV. The CDR3 length is 13 residues. Full variable domain (remainder filled in from reference TRBV11-2 and TRBJ2-1): EAGVAQSPRYKIIEKRQSVAFWCNPISGHATLYWYQQILGQGPKLLIQFQNNGVVDDSQLPKDRFSAERLKGVDSTLKIQPAKLEDSAVYLCASSLGLGTEQFFGPGTRLTVL.

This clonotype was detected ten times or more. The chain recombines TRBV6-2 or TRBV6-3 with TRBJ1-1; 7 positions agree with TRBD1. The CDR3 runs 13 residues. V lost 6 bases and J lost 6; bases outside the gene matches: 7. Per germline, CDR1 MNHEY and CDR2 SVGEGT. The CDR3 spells CASREQGLAEAFF. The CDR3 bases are TGTGCCAGCAGGGAACAGGGGTTGGCTGAAGCTTTCTTT.

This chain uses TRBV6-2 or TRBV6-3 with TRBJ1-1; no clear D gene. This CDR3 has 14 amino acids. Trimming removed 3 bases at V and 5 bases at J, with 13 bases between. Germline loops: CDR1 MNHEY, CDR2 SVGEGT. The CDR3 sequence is CASSYFWDKTEAFF. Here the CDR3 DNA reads TGTGCCAGCAGTTATTTCTGGGATAAGACTGAAGCTTTCTTT.

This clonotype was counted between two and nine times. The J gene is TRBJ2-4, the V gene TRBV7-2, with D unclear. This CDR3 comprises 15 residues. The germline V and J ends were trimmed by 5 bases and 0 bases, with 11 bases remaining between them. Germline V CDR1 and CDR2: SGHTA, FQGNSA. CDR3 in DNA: TGTGCCAGCAGCACAAGACCCTTAGCCAAAAACATTCAGTACTTC. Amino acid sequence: CASSTRPLAKNIQYF.

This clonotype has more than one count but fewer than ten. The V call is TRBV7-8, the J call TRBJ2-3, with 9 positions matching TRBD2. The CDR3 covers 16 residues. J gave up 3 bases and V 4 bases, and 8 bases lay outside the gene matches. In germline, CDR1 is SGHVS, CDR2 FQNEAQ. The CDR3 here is CASSSLAGVPTDTQYF. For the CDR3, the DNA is TGTGCCAGCAGCTCGTTAGCGGGGGTCCCAACAGATACGCAGTATTTT. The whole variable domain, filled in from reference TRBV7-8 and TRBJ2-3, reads GAGVSQSPRYKVAKRGQDVALRCDPISGHVSLFWYQQALGQGPEFLTYFQNEAQLDKSGLPSDRFFAERPEGSVSTLKIQRTQQEDSAVYLCASSSLAGVPTDTQYFGPGTRLTVL.

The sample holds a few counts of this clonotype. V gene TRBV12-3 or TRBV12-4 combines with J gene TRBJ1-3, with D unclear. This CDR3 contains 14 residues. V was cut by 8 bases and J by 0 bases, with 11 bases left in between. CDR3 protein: CASFRRGSGNTIYF. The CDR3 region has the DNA TGTGCCAGCTTCAGGCGGGGCTCTGGAAACACCATATATTTT.